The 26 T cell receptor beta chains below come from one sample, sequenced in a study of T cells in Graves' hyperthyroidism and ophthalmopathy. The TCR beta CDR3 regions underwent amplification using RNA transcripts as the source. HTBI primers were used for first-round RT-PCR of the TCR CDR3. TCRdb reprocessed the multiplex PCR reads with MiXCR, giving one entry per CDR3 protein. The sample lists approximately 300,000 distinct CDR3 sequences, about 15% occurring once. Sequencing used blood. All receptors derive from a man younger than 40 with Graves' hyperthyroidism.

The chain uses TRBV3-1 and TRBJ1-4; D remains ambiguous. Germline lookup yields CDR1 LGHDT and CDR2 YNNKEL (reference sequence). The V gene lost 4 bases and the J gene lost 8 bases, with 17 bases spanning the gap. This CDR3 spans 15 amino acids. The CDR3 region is CASSRRRGGFEKLFF. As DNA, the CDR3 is TGTGCCAGCAGCCGAAGACGGGGAGGATTCGAAAAACTGTTTTTT. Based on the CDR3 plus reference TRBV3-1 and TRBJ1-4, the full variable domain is DTAVSQTPKYLVTQMGNDKSIKCEQNLGHDTMYWYKQDSKKFLKIMFSYNNKELIINETVPNRFSPKSPDKAHLNLHINSLELGDSAVYFCASSRRRGGFEKLFFGSGTQLSVL.

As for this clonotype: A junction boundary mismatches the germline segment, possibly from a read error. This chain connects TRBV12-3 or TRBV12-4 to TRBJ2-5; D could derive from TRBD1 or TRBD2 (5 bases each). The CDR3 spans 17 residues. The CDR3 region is CASRVPGPPIPQETRYF. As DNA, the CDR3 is TGTGCCAGCAGGGTTCCGGGACCGCCTATACCCCAAGAGACCCGGTACTTC.

Here the CDR3 reads CASTQEGRQETQYF. The CDR3 region has the DNA TGTGCCAGCACCCAGGAAGGACGGCAAGAGACCCAGTACTTC. The rearrangement links TRBV13 to TRBJ2-5; D is uncertain. V gave up 7 bases and J gave up 2 bases, with 14 bases separating them. The CDR3 is 14 residues long. Germline CDR1 is PRHDT and CDR2 is FYEKMQ (reference sequence).

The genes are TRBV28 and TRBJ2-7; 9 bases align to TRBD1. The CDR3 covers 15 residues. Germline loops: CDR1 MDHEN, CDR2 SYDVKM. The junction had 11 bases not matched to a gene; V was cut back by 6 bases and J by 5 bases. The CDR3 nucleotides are TGTGCCAGCAGCACGCCCGGGACAGGGACCCACGAGCAGTACTTC. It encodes CASSTPGTGTHEQYF.

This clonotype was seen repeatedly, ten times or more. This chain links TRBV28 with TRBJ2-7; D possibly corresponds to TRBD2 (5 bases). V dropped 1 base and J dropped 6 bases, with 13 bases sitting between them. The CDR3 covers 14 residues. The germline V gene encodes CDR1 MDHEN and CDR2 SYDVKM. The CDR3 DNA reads TGTGCCAGCAGTTTATTCAATGACCGGGGCGAGCAGTACTTC. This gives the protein CASSLFNDRGEQYF.

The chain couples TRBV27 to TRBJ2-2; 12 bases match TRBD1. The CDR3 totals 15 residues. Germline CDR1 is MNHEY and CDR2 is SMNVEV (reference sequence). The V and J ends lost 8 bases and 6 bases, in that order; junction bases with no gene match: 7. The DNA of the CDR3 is TGTGCCAGCCGGGGGACAGGGGGCAAGGCCGGGGAGCTGTTTTTT. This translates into CASRGTGGKAGELFF.

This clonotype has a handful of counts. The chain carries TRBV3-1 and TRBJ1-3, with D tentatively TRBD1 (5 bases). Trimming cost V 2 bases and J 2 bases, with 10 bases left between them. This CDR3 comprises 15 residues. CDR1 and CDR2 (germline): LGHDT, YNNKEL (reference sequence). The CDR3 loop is CASSQHHRTGNTIYF. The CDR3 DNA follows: TGTGCCAGCAGCCAACACCACAGGACTGGAAACACCATATATTTT.

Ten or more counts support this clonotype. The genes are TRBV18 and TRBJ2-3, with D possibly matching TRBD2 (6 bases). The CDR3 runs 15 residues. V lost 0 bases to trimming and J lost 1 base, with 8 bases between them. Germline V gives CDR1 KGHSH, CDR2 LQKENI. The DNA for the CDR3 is TGTGCCAGCTCACCACCGGGGGGAGGCACAGATACGCAGTATTTT. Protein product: CASSPPGGGTDTQYF. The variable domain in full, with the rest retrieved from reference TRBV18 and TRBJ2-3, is NAGVMQNPRHLVRRRGQEARLRCSPMKGHSHVYWYRQLPEEGLKFMVYLQKENIIDESGMPKERFSAEFPKEGPSILRIQQVVRGDSAAYFCASSPPGGGTDTQYFGPGTRLTVL.

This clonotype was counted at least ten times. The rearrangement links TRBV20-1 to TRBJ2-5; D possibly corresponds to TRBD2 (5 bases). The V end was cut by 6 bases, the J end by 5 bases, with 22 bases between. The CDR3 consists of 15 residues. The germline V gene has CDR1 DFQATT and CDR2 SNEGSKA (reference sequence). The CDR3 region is CSAPPGRGSEETQYF. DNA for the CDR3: TGCAGTGCCCCACCCGGCCGGGGTAGTGAGGAGACCCAGTACTTC.

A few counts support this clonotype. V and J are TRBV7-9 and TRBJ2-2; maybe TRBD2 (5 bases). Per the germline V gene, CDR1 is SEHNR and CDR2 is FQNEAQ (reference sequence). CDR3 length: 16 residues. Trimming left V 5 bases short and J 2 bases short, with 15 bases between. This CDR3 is CASSPAEGRNTGELFF. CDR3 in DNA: TGTGCCAGCAGCCCTGCCGAGGGCAGAAACACCGGGGAGCTGTTTTTT.

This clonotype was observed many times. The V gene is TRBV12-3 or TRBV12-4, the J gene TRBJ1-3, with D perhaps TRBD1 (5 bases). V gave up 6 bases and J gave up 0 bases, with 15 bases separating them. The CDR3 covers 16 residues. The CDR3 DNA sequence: TGTGCCAGCAGCATCATGGGACCCCTCTCTGGAAACACCATATATTTT. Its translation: CASSIMGPLSGNTIYF.

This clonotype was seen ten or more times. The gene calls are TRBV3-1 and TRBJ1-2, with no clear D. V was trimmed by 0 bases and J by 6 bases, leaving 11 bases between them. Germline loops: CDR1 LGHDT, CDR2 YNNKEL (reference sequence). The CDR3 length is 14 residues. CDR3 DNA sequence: TGTGCCAGCAGCCAAGATCTGGACGGAAATGGCTACACCTTC. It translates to CASSQDLDGNGYTF.

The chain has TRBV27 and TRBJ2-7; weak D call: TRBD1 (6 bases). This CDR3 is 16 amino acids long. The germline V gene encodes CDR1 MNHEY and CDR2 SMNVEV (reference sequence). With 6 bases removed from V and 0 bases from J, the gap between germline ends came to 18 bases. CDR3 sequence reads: CASRTQQGIYSYEQYF. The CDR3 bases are TGTGCCAGCAGGACGCAACAGGGAATTTACTCCTACGAGCAGTACTTC.

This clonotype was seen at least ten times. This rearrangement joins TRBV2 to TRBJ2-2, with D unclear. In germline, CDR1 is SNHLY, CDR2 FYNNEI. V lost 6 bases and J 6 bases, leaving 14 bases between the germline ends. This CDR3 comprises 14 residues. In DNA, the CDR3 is TGTGCCAGCAGGGACCTAGACATTGCCGGGGAGCTGTTTTTT. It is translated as CASRDLDIAGELFF.

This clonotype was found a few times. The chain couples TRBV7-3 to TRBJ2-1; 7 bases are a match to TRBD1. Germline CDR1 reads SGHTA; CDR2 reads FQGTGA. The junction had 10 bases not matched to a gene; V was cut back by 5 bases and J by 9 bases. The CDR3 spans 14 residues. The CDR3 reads CASSLDRSSGEQFF. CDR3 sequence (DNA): TGTGCCAGCAGCCTGGACAGGTCTTCAGGTGAGCAGTTCTTC.

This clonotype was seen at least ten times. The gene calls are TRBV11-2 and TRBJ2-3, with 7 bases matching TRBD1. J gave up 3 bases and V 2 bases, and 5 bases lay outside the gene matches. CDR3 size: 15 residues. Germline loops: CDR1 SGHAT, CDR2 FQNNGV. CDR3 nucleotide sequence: TGTGCCAGCAGCTTATGGGGCAGGGGGACAGATACGCAGTATTTT. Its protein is CASSLWGRGTDTQYF.

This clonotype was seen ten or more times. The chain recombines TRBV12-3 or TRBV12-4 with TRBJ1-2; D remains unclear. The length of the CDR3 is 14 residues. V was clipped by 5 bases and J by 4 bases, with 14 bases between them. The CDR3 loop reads CASSSPGTGYGYTF. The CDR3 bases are TGTGCCAGCAGTAGCCCTGGTACCGGCTATGGCTACACCTTC.

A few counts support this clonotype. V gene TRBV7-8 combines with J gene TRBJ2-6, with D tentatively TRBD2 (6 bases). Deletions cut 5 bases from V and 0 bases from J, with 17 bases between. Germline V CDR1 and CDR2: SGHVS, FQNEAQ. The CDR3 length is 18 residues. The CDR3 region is CASSPTGLDFSGANVLTF. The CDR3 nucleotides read TGTGCCAGCAGCCCCACGGGACTTGACTTCTCTGGGGCCAACGTCCTGACTTTC. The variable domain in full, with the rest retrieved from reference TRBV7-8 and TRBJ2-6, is GAGVSQSPRYKVAKRGQDVALRCDPISGHVSLFWYQQALGQGPEFLTYFQNEAQLDKSGLPSDRFFAERPEGSVSTLKIQRTQQEDSAVYLCASSPTGLDFSGANVLTFGAGSRLTVL.

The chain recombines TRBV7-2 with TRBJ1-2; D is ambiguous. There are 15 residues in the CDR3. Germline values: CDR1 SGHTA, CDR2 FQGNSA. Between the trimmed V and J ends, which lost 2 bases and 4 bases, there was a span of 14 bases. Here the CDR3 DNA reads TGTGCCAGCAGCTTAAGTAGACTCCTAAGCTATGGCTACACCTTC. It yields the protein CASSLSRLLSYGYTF.

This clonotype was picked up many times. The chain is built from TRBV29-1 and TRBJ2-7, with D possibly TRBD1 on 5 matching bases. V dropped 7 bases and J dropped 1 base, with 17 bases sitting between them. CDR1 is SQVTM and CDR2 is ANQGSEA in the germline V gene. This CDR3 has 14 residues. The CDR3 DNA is TGCAGCGCCTTGGACACCTCAGGATCCTACGAGCAGTACTTC. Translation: CSALDTSGSYEQYF.

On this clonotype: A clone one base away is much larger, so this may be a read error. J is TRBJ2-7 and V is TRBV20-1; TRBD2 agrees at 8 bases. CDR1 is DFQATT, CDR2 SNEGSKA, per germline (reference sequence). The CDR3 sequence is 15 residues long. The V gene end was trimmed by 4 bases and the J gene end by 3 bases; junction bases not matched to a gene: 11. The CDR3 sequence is CSANTGGDIGYEQYF. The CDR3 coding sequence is TGCAGTGCTAACACGGGAGGGGATATTGGCTACGAGCAGTACTTC.

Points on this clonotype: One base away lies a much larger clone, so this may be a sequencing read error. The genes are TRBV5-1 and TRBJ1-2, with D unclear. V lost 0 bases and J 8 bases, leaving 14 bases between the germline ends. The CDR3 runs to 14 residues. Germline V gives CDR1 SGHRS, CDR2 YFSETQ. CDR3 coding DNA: TGCGCCAGCAGCTTGGTGGTTACGGCTGGAGGCTACACCTTC. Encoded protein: CASSLVVTAGGYTF.

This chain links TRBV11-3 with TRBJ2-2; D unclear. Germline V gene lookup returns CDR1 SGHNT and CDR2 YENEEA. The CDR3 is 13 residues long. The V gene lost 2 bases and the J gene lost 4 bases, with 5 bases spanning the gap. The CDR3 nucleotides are TGTGCCAGCAGCTTATACGCCACCGGGGAGCTGTTTTTT. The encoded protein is CASSLYATGELFF.

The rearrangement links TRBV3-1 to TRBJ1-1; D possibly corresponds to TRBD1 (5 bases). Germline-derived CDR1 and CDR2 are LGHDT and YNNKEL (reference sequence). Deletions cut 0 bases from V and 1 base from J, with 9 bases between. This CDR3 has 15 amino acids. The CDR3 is CASSQEGVANTEAFF. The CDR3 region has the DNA TGTGCCAGCAGCCAAGAGGGGGTCGCGAACACTGAAGCTTTCTTT.

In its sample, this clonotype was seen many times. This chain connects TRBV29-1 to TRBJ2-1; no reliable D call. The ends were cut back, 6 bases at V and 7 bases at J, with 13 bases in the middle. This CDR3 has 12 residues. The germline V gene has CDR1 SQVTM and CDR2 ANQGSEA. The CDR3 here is CSVDPLGNEQFF. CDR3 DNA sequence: TGCAGCGTCGACCCCTTGGGGAATGAGCAGTTCTTC.

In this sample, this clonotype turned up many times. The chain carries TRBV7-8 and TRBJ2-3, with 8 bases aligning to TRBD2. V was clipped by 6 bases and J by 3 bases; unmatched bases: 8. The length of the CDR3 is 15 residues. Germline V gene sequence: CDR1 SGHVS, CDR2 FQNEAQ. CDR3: CASRPRGGRTDTQYF. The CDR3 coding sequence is TGTGCCAGCAGACCCCGGGGGGGACGAACAGATACGCAGTATTTT.